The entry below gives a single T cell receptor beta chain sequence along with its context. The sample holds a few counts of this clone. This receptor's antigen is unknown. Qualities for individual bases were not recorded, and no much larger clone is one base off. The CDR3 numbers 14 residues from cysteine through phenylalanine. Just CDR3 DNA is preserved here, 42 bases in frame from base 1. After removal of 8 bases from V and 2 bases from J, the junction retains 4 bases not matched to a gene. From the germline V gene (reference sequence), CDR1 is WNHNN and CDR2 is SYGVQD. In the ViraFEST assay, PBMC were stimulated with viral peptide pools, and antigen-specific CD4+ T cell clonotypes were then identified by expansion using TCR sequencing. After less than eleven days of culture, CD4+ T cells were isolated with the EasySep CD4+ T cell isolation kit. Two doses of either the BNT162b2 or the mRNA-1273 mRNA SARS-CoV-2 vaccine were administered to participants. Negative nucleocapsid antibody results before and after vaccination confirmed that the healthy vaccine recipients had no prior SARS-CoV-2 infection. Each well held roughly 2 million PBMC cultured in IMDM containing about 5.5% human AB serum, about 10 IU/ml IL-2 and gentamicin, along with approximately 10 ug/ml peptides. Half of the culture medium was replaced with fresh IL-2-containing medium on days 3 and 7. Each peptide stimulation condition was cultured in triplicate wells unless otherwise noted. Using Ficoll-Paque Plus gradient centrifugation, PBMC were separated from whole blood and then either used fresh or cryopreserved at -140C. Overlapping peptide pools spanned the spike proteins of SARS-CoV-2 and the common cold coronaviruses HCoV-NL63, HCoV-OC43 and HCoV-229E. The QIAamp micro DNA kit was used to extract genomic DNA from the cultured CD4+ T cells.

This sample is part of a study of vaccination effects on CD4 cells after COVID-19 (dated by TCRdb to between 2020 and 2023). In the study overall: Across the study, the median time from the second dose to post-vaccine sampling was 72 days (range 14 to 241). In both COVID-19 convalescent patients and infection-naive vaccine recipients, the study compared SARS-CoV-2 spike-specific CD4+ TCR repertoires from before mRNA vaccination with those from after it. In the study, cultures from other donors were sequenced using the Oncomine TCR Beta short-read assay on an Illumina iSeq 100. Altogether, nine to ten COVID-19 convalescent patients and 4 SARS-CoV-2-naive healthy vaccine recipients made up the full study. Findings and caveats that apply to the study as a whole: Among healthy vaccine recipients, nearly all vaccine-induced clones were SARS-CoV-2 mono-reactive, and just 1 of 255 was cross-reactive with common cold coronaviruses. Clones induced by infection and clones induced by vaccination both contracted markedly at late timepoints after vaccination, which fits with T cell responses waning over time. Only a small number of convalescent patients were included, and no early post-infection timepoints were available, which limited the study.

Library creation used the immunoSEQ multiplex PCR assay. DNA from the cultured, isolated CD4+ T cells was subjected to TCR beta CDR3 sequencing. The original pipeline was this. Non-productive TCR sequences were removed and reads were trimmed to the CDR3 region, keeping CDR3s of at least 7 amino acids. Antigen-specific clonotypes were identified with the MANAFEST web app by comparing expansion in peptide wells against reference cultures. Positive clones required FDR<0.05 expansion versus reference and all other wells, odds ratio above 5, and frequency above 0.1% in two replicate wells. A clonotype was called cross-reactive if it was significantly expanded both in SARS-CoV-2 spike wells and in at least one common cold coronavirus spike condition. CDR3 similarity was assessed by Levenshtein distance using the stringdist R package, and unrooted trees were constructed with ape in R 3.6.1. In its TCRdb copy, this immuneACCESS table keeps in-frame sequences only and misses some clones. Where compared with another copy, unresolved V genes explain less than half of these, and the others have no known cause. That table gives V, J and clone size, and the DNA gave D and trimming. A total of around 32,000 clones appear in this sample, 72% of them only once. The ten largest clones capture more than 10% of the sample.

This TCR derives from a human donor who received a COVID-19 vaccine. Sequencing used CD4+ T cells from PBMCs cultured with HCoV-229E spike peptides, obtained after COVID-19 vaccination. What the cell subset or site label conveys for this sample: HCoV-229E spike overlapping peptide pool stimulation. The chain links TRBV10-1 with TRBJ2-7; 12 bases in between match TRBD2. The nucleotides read TGCGCCAGCTCCGGACTAGCGGGGACCTACGAGCAGTACTTC. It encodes CASSGLAGTYEQYF.